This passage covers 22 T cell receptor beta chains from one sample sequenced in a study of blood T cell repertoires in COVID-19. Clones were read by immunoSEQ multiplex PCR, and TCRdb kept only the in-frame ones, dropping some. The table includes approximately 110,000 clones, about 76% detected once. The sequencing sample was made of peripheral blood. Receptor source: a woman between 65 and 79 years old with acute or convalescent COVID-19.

This chain's CDR3 is CATSAPRSVTTETQYF. The CDR3 DNA follows: TGTGCCACCAGCGCCCCAAGAAGTGTGACAACGGAGACCCAGTACTTC. V is TRBV15 and J is TRBJ2-5; D gene ambiguous. This CDR3 region has 16 residues. Deletions cut 5 bases from V and 5 bases from J, with 21 bases between. In germline, CDR1 is LNHNV, CDR2 YYDKDF (reference sequence).

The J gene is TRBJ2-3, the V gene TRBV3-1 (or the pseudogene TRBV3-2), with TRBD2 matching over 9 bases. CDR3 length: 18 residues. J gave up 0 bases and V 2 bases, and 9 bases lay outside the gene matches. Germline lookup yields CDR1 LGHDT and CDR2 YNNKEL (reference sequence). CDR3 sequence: CASSQRRGGLSSTDTQYF. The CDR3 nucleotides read TGTGCCAGCAGCCAACGGCGGGGGGGCCTCTCAAGCACAGATACGCAGTATTTT.

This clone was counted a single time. CDR3 DNA: TGTGCCAGCTCAAACAGGGTAACCGGGGAGCTGTTTTTT. Protein: CASSNRVTGELFF. The chain couples TRBV2 to TRBJ2-2; the D gene is possibly TRBD1 (6 bases). V was pared by 8 bases and J by 5 bases, with 12 bases between. The CDR3 covers 13 residues. CDR1 is SNHLY, CDR2 FYNNEI, per germline.

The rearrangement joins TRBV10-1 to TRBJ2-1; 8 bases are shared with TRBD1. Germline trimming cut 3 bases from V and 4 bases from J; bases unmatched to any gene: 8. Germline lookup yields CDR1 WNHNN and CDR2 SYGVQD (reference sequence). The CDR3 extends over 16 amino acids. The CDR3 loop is CASSDRDRGLYNEQFF. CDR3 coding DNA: TGCGCCAGCAGTGACCGAGACAGGGGATTATACAATGAGCAGTTCTTC.

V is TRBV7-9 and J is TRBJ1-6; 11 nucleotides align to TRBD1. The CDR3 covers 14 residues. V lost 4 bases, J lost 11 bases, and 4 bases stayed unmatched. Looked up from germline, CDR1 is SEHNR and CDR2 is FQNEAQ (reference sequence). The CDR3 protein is CASSSGQGEAPLHF. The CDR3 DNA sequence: TGTGCCAGCAGCTCGGGACAGGGGGAAGCACCCCTCCACTTT.

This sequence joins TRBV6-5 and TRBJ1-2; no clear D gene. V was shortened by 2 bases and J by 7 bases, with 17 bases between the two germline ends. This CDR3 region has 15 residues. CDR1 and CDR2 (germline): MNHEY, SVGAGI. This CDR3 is CASSYGEGLIGGYTF. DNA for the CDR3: TGTGCCAGCAGTTACGGCGAGGGCCTGATTGGTGGCTACACCTTC.

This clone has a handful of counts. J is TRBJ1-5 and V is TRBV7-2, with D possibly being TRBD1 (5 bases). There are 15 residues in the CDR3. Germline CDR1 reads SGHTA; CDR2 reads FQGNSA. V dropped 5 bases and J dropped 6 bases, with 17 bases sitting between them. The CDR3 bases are TGTGCCAGCAGCCCCCGGGGAGGGGCCGGTCAGCCCCAGCATTTT. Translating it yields CASSPRGGAGQPQHF.

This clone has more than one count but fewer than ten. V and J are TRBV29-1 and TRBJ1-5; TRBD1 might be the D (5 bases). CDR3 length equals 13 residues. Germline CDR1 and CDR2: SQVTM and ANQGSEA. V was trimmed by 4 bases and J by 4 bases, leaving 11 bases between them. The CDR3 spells CSVGEGRNQPQHF. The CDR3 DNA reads TGCAGCGTTGGGGAGGGGAGAAATCAGCCCCAGCATTTT. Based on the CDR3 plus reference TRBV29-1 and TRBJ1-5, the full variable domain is SAVISQKPSRDICQRGTSLTIQCQVDSQVTMMFWYRQQPGQSLTLIATANQGSEATYESGFVIDKFPISRPNLTFSTLTVSNMSPEDSSIYLCSVGEGRNQPQHFGDGTRLSIL.

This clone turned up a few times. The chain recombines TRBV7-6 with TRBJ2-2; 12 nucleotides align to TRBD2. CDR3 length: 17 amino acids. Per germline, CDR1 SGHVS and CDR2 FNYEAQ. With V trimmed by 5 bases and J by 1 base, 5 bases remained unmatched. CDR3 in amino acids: CASSPRLAGVNTGELFF. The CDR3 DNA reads TGTGCCAGCAGCCCTAGACTAGCGGGGGTGAACACCGGGGAGCTGTTTTTT.

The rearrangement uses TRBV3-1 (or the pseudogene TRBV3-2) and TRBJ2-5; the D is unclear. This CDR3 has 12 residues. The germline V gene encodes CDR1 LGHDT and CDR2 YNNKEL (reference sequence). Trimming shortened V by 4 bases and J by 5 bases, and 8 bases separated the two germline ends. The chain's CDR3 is CASSPQMETQYF. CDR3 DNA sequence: TGTGCCAGCAGCCCCCAGATGGAGACCCAGTACTTC.

The CDR3 loop is CASSYGTTGGTEAFF. The CDR3 nucleotides are TGTGCCAGCAGTTACGGGACTACAGGGGGCACTGAAGCTTTCTTT. This chain uses TRBV6-5 with TRBJ1-1; 8 bases fit TRBD1. Trimming cost V 2 bases and J 4 bases; bases outside gene matches: 6. The CDR3 loop spans 15 amino acids. CDR1 is MNHEY and CDR2 is SVGAGI in the germline V gene.

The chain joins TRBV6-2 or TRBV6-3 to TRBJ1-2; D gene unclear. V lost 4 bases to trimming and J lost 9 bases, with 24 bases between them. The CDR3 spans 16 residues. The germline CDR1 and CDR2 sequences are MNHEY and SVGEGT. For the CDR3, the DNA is TGTGCCAGCAGTTCTCTCGACGACCGCCCAGGCTGGCGCTACACCTTC. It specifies CASSSLDDRPGWRYTF.

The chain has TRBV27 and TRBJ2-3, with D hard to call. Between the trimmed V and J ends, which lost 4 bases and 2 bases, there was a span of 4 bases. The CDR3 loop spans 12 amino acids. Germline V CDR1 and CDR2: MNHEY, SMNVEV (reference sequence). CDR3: CASSSYTDTQYF. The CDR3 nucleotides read TGTGCCAGCAGTTCTTACACAGATACGCAGTATTTT.

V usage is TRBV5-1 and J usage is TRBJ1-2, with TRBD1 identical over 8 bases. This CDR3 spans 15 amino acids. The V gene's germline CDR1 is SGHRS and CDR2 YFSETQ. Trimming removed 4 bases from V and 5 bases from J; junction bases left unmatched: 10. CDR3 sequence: CASSPGAGGRYGYTF. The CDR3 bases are TGCGCCAGCAGCCCGGGGGCAGGGGGCAGGTATGGCTACACCTTC.

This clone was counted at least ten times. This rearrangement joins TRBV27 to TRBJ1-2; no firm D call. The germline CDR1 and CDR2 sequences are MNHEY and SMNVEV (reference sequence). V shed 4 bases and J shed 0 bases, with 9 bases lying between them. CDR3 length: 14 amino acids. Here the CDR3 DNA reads TGTGCCAGCAGTTCGAGGGCCCCTAACTATGGCTACACCTTC. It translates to CASSSRAPNYGYTF.

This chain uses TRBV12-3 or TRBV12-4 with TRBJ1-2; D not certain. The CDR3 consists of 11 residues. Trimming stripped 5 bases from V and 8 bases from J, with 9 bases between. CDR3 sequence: CASSPGRGYTF. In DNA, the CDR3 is TGTGCCAGCAGTCCGGGTCGGGGCTACACCTTC.

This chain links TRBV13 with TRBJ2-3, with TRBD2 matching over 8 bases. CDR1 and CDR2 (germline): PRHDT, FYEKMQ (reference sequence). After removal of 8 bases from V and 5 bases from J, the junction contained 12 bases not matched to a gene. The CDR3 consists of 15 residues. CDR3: CASSLGGAIRDTQYF. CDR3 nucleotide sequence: TGTGCCAGCTCCCTCGGGGGGGCCATTAGAGATACGCAGTATTTT.

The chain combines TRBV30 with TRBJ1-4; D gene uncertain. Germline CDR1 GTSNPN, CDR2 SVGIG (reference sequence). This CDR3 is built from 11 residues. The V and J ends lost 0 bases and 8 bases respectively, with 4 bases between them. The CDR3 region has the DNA TGTGCCTGGAGTGTTTCAGAAAAACTGTTTTTT. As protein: CAWSVSEKLFF. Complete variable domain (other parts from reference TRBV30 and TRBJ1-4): SQTIHQWPATLVQPVGSPLSLECTVEGTSNPNLYWYRQAAGRGLQLLFYSVGIGQISSEVPQNLSASRPQDRQFILSSKKLLLSDSGFYLCAWSVSEKLFFGSGTQLSVL.

CDR3 DNA: TGTGCCAGCAGCCTTAAGATTCCCTCCCGGACAGGGCCCAATCAGCCCCAGCATTTT. Encoded protein: CASSLKIPSRTGPNQPQHF. The V and J genes are TRBV3-1 (or the pseudogene TRBV3-2) and TRBJ1-5; 8 bases are a match to TRBD1. The J segment lost 3 bases and the V segment lost 4 bases, leaving 17 bases of the junction unmatched. The germline CDR1 and CDR2 sequences are LGHDT and YNNKEL (reference sequence). The CDR3 loop spans 19 amino acids.

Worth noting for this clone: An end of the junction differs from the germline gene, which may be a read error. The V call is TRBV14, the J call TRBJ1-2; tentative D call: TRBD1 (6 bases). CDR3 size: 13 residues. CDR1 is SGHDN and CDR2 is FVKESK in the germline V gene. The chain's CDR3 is CASSHSQGYGYTF. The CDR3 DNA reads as TGTGCCAGCAGCCATTCCCAGGGGTATGGCTACACTTTC.

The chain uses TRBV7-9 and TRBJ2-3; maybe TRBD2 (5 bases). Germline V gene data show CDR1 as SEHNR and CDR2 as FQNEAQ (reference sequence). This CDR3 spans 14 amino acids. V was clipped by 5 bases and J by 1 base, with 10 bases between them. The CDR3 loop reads CASSTTGGTDTQYF. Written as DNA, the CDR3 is TGTGCCAGCAGCACCACCGGGGGCACAGATACGCAGTATTTT.

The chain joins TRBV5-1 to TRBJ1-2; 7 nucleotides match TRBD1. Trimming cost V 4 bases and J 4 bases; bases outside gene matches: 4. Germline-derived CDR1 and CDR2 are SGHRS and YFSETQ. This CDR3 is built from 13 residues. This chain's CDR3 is CASSPGQLYGYTF. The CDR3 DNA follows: TGCGCCAGCAGCCCGGGACAGCTCTATGGCTACACCTTC. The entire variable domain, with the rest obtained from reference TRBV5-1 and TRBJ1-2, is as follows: KAGVTQTPRYLIKTRGQQVTLSCSPISGHRSVSWYQQTPGQGLQFLFEYFSETQRNKGNFPGRFSGRQFSNSRSEMNVSTLELGDSALYLCASSPGQLYGYTFGSGTRLTVV.